Listed below are T cell receptor beta chains from one sample, sequenced in a study of human T cells and chemical hapten exposure. MiXCR, applied by TCRdb to the RACE reads, yields one record per CDR3 protein. Of about 30,000 distinct CDR3 sequences listed, about a tenth are singletons. The specimen comprised whole blood, sampled in connection with sensitization to the hapten diphenylcyclopropenone (DPC). These receptors were collected from a man between 45 and 60 years old with alopecia areata. Some clones in this sample may be carry-over from other donors' samples. Each CDR3 is given with its conserved first and last residue. A D gene is named only where the DNA matches it firmly. Where a row states a size, it is once, few, many or the class of an expanded clone; other rows omit it.

>TRBJ1-3|many|TRBD1|TRBV29-1
CSVGQGSGNTIYF
TGCAGCGTGGGACAGGGATCTGGAAACACCATATATTTT
>TRBJ2-7|-|TRBD2|TRBV7-2
CASSLSGRPHEQYF
TGTGCCAGCAGCCTCAGCGGGAGGCCCCACGAGCAGTACTTC
>TRBJ2-5|many|TRBD2|TRBV20-1
CSANGRALETQYF
TGCAGTGCTAATGGGAGGGCCTTAGAGACCCAGTACTTC
>TRBJ1-2|many|-|TRBV18
CASSRDLRQDGYTF
TGTGCCAGCTCACGGGATCTTAGACAGGATGGCTACACCTTC
>TRBJ1-1|many|TRBD1|TRBV10-3
CAIKGQMNTEAFF
TGTGCCATCAAGGGACAGATGAACACTGAAGCTTTCTTT
>TRBJ2-5|many|TRBD1|TRBV11-2
CASSGSGQGYETQYF
TGTGCCAGCAGCGGGTCGGGACAGGGGTACGAGACCCAGTACTTC
>TRBJ2-5|many|TRBD1|TRBV4-1
CASSQSGTGGLETQYF
TGCGCCAGCAGCCAGTCCGGGACAGGGGGCCTAGAGACCCAGTACTTC
>TRBJ2-3|-|-|TRBV7-9
CASSLAPPGAADTQYF
TGTGCCAGCAGCTTAGCCCCACCGGGAGCAGCAGATACGCAGTATTTT
>TRBJ2-2|many|TRBD2|TRBV6-6
CASSSPSGSAPNTGELFF
TGTGCCAGCAGTTCCCCTAGCGGGAGTGCCCCGAACACCGGGGAGCTGTTTTTT
>TRBJ1-1|many|TRBD1|TRBV12-3/TRBV12-4
CASTLSLGTENTEAFF
TGTGCCAGCACCCTAAGTTTAGGGACAGAGAACACTGAAGCTTTCTTT
>TRBJ2-3|many|TRBD1|TRBV5-4
CASSMDRGLMDTQYF
TGTGCCAGCAGCATGGACAGGGGGCTAATGGATACGCAGTATTTT
>TRBJ2-1|many|-|TRBV6-2/TRBV6-3
CASSKRSFYNEQFF
TGTGCCAGCAGTAAACGATCCTTTTACAATGAGCAGTTCTTC
>TRBJ2-1|few|-|TRBV11-1
CASRGASYNEQFF
TGTGCCAGCAGGGGGGCATCCTACAATGAGCAGTTCTTC
>TRBJ1-6|few|TRBD1|TRBV6-5
CASRREGTGPNSPLHF
TGTGCCAGCAGGAGGGAAGGGACAGGGCCTAATTCACCCCTCCACTTT
>TRBJ1-6|many|-|TRBV6-6
CASTQGSSPLHF
TGTGCCAGCACACAGGGCTCTTCACCCCTCCACTTT
>TRBJ2-7|many|TRBD1|TRBV29-1
CSAIDRGRVYEQYF
TGCAGCGCGATTGACAGGGGAAGGGTCTACGAGCAGTACTTC
>TRBJ2-1|-|-|TRBV20-1
CSAKRDMAYNEQFF
TGCAGTGCTAAACGGGACATGGCCTACAATGAGCAGTTCTTC
>TRBJ2-4|few|-|TRBV6-5
CASSPGRAKNIQYF
TGTGCCAGCAGCCCGGGGCGGGCCAAAAACATTCAGTACTTC
>TRBJ2-5|many|TRBD2|TRBV7-9
CASSLMAGVEETQYF
TGTGCCAGCAGCTTAATGGCGGGAGTGGAAGAGACCCAGTACTTC
>TRBJ2-1|few|-|TRBV11-2
CASSLPGAGQTYNEQFF
TGTGCCAGCAGCTTACCGGGGGCGGGACAGACGTACAATGAGCAGTTCTTC
>TRBJ1-5|many|-|TRBV12-3/TRBV12-4
CASSHTLPHQPQHF
TGTGCCAGCAGCCATACACTACCCCATCAGCCCCAGCATTTT
>TRBJ1-2|-|TRBD1|TRBV5-4
CVSSLAGTGDYGYTF
TGTGTCAGCAGCTTGGCCGGGACAGGGGACTATGGCTACACCTTC
>TRBJ2-7|many|-|TRBV14
CASSLTGTSSEQYF
TGTGCCAGCAGTTTGACCGGGACGTCTTCCGAGCAGTACTTC
>TRBJ2-5|many|TRBD1|TRBV27
CASSIRTGRETQYF
TGTGCCAGCAGTATCCGGACAGGCCGAGAGACCCAGTACTTC
>TRBJ2-3|many|TRBD2|TRBV7-9
CASSLFVREGTDTQYF
TGTGCCAGCAGCTTATTTGTGCGGGAGGGCACAGATACGCAGTATTTT
>TRBJ1-1|few|-|TRBV6-1
CASGYMNTEAFF
TGTGCCAGCGGATACATGAACACTGAAGCTTTCTTT
>TRBJ2-3|many|-|TRBV5-1
CASNRASGTDTQYF
TGCGCCAGCAACAGAGCCTCAGGGACAGATACGCAGTATTTT
>TRBJ2-3|-|-|TRBV5-4
CASSLDGGASTDTQYF
TGTGCCAGCAGCTTGGATGGCGGGGCTAGCACAGATACGCAGTATTTT
>TRBJ2-1|large|TRBD2|TRBV28
CASSDGLAGVYNEQFF
TGTGCCAGCAGTGACGGACTAGCGGGAGTCTACAATGAGCAGTTCTTC
>TRBJ2-7|-|-|TRBV13
CASSHQGYEQYF
TGTGCCAGCAGCCACCAGGGATACGAGCAGTACTTC
>TRBJ2-5|-|-|TRBV29-1
CSVGLETQYF
TGCAGCGTTGGTTTGGAGACCCAGTACTTC
>TRBJ2-5|many|TRBD1|TRBV19
CASSRTGVGETQYF
TGTGCCAGTAGTAGAACAGGGGTTGGAGAGACCCAGTACTTC
>TRBJ2-7|many|TRBD1|TRBV7-9
CASSPRQGFALPYEQYF
TGTGCCAGCAGCCCCAGACAGGGTTTTGCCCTACCCTACGAGCAGTACTTC
>TRBJ2-1|-|TRBD1|TRBV20-1
CSATTGGSYNEQFF
TGCAGTGCTACGACAGGGGGCTCCTACAATGAGCAGTTCTTC
>TRBJ2-3|many|TRBD2|TRBV20-1
CSARTPVSGRPTGTDTQYF
TGCAGTGCTAGGACCCCGGTCAGCGGGAGGCCTACTGGCACAGATACGCAGTATTTT
>TRBJ2-3|many|TRBD2|TRBV29-1
CSVPSAGGFTDTQYF
TGCAGCGTTCCCTCGGCGGGAGGGTTCACAGATACGCAGTATTTT
>TRBJ2-7|few|TRBD2|TRBV29-1
CSVRQGPPGLAGATYEQYF
TGCAGCGTAAGACAGGGCCCGCCGGGACTAGCGGGTGCTACCTACGAGCAGTACTTC
>TRBJ1-3|many|TRBD1|TRBV20-1
CSARDSGTASGNTIYF
TGCAGTGCTAGAGATTCCGGGACAGCCTCTGGAAACACCATATATTTT
>TRBJ2-1|few|-|TRBV23-1
CASSQWNRVTRNEQFF
TGCGCCAGCAGTCAATGGAACAGGGTGACCCGCAATGAGCAGTTCTTC
>TRBJ1-3|-|-|TRBV7-2
CASSLRGSTSGNTIYF
TGTGCCAGCAGCTTGAGGGGGTCGACCTCTGGAAACACCATATATTTT
>TRBJ2-3|many|TRBD2|TRBV13
CASSPEGLAATPSSTDTQYF
TGTGCCAGCAGCCCCGAGGGACTAGCGGCAACTCCATCAAGCACAGATACGCAGTATTTT
>TRBJ2-7|-|TRBD2|TRBV3-1
CASSQDLLADYEQYF
TGTGCCAGCAGCCAAGATTTGCTAGCGGACTACGAGCAGTACTTC
>TRBJ1-6|many|-|TRBV20-1
CSARDSFRDVRNSPLHF
TGCAGTGCTAGAGATTCATTCCGGGACGTTCGTAATTCACCCCTCCACTTT
>TRBJ1-1|-|-|TRBV11-2
CASSLPFGTEAFF
TGTGCCAGCAGCTTACCGTTTGGAACTGAAGCTTTCTTT
>TRBJ1-5|many|-|TRBV3-1
CASSQQGGNQPQHF
TGTGCCAGCAGCCAGCAGGGAGGCAATCAGCCCCAGCATTTT
>TRBJ2-3|many|-|TRBV29-1
CSLSAGNPDTQYF
TGCAGCCTCTCCGCGGGAAACCCGGATACGCAGTATTTT
>TRBJ2-1|many|-|TRBV12-3/TRBV12-4
CASSLLGGPSGYNEQFF
TGTGCCAGCAGTTTGTTGGGTGGGCCCAGCGGGTACAATGAGCAGTTCTTC
>TRBJ2-7|-|-|TRBV7-2
CASSIGTRIYEQYF
TGTGCCAGCAGCATCGGGACGCGCATCTACGAGCAGTACTTC
>TRBJ2-1|many|-|TRBV4-2
CASSQEGGGYNEQFF
TGTGCCAGCAGCCAAGAGGGCGGTGGATACAATGAGCAGTTCTTC
>TRBJ2-1|-|-|TRBV6-1
CASNRNEQFF
TGTGCCAGCAATAGGAATGAGCAGTTCTTC
>TRBJ2-5|medium-sized|-|TRBV9
CASSASQETQYF
TGTGCCAGCAGCGCCTCCCAAGAGACCCAGTACTTC
>TRBJ1-3|many|TRBD1|TRBV25-1
CASRLGGRSGNTIYF
TGTGCCAGCCGTCTAGGGGGCCGCTCTGGAAACACCATATATTTT
>TRBJ2-7|-|TRBD2|TRBV19
CASSISGTNSYEQYF
TGTGCCAGTAGTATAAGCGGGACTAACTCCTACGAGCAGTACTTC
>TRBJ2-2|-|TRBD1|TRBV29-1
CSVRTGGTGELFF
TGCAGCGTTCGGACAGGGGGCACCGGGGAGCTGTTTTTT